This is a list of T cell receptor beta chains from one sample in a study of T-cell reconstitution after alpha-beta-depleted transplantation in children. TCRdb fed the PCR reads into MiXCR, producing one record per CDR3 protein. This sample has approximately 630,000 distinct CDR3 sequences, with about 12% found just once. Sample: PBMCs, taken before TCRalphabeta/CD19-depleted stem cell transplant. The source is a girl under 10 years old with congenital amegakaryocytic thrombocytopenia, due to receive a stem cell transplant. CDR3s include the opening cysteine and the closing phenylalanine or tryptophan. Fields, in order: V gene, clone size, D gene, J gene, CDR3 protein, CDR3 DNA. A D gene is named only where the DNA matches it firmly. Size is omitted from some rows. Given values are once, few, many or a class for expanded clones.

V: TRBV28; size: many; D: TRBD2; J: TRBJ2-1; CDR3: CASRTGTSASVSYNEQFF; DNA: TGTGCCAGCAGAACCGGGACTAGCGCCTCCGTCTCCTACAATGAGCAGTTCTTC
V: TRBV5-1; size: many; D: TRBD2; J: TRBJ2-1; CDR3: CASSSTSGGYNEQFF; DNA: TGCGCCAGCAGCTCAACTAGCGGAGGCTACAATGAGCAGTTCTTC
V: TRBV27; size: many; D: -; J: TRBJ2-2; CDR3: CASSVSGSLDTGELFF; DNA: TGTGCCAGCTCTGTCTCCGGGAGTCTCGACACCGGGGAGCTGTTTTTT
V: TRBV27; size: many; D: -; J: TRBJ1-1; CDR3: CASSLSPLRGYLEAFF; DNA: TGTGCCAGCAGTTTATCACCCCTCCGCGGTTACCTTGAAGCTTTCTTT
V: TRBV5-1; size: many; D: -; J: TRBJ2-3; CDR3: CASRYNGYTDTQYF; DNA: TGCGCCAGCAGGTATAACGGGTACACAGATACGCAGTATTTT
V: TRBV3-1; size: -; D: TRBD2; J: TRBJ2-7; CDR3: CASSLGLASITYEQYF; DNA: TGTGCCAGCAGCCTGGGACTAGCGTCGATAACCTACGAGCAGTACTTC
V: TRBV7-2; size: many; D: -; J: TRBJ2-2; CDR3: CARSKQGANTGELFF; DNA: TGTGCCAGGAGCAAACAGGGCGCGAACACCGGGGAGCTGTTTTTT
V: TRBV20-1; size: few; D: -; J: TRBJ1-4; CDR3: CSANQGLTNEKLFF; DNA: TGCAGTGCTAACCAGGGATTAACTAATGAAAAACTGTTTTTT
V: TRBV6-5; size: few; D: TRBD1; J: TRBJ2-7; CDR3: CASSYPGQDEQYF; DNA: TGTGCCAGCAGTTATCCCGGACAGGACGAGCAGTACTTC
V: TRBV20-1; size: many; D: -; J: TRBJ1-1; CDR3: CSASPGHLNTEAFF; DNA: TGCAGTGCTTCGCCGGGACACCTAAACACTGAAGCTTTCTTT
V: TRBV7-8; size: many; D: -; J: TRBJ2-5; CDR3: CASSLEAGQETQYF; DNA: TGTGCCAGCAGCTTAGAGGCGGGCCAAGAGACCCAGTACTTC
V: TRBV3-1; size: -; D: -; J: TRBJ2-1; CDR3: CASTPPKEAPTHNEQFF; DNA: TGTGCCAGCACCCCCCCAAAAGAAGCTCCTACGCACAATGAGCAGTTCTTC
V: TRBV12-3/TRBV12-4; size: many; D: TRBD1; J: TRBJ1-2; CDR3: CASSHGQESYGYTF; DNA: TGTGCCAGCAGTCACGGACAGGAGAGCTATGGCTACACCTTC
V: TRBV6-4; size: -; D: -; J: TRBJ2-2; CDR3: CASRREVNTGELFF; DNA: TGTGCCAGCAGGAGGGAGGTAAACACCGGGGAGCTGTTTTTT
V: TRBV20-1; size: many; D: -; J: TRBJ2-5; CDR3: CSPGAQYF; DNA: TGCAGTCCTGGGGCCCAGTACTTC
V: TRBV12-3/TRBV12-4; size: many; D: TRBD2; J: TRBJ2-3; CDR3: CASSLRTSGTIDTQYF; DNA: TGTGCCAGCAGTTTACGGACTAGCGGGACCATCGATACGCAGTATTTT
V: TRBV12-3/TRBV12-4; size: many; D: -; J: TRBJ2-7; CDR3: CASSLASLSSYEQYF; DNA: TGTGCCAGCAGTTTAGCATCCCTATCGTCCTACGAGCAGTACTTC
V: TRBV7-9; size: few; D: -; J: TRBJ2-2; CDR3: CASSLVIANTGELFF; DNA: TGTGCCAGCAGCTTAGTCATAGCGAACACCGGGGAGCTGTTTTTT
V: TRBV6-5; size: -; D: -; J: TRBJ2-3; CDR3: CASSYRAGIQVGDTQYF; DNA: TGTGCCAGCAGTTACCGGGCCGGGATTCAGGTTGGAGATACGCAGTATTTT
V: TRBV12-3/TRBV12-4; size: many; D: -; J: TRBJ2-1; CDR3: CASSLAGEADEQFF; DNA: TGTGCCAGCAGTTTAGCGGGGGAGGCCGATGAGCAGTTCTTC
V: TRBV12-3/TRBV12-4; size: few; D: -; J: TRBJ2-4; CDR3: CASSAQGSQNIQYF; DNA: TGTGCCAGCAGTGCCCAGGGGTCCCAAAACATTCAGTACTTC
V: TRBV6-1; size: -; D: TRBD2; J: TRBJ2-5; CDR3: CASSEARAGGRETQYF; DNA: TGTGCCAGCAGTGAAGCGCGAGCGGGAGGGCGAGAGACCCAGTACTTC
V: TRBV28; size: -; D: -; J: TRBJ1-6; CDR3: CASSWGIRDSPLHF; DNA: TGTGCCAGCAGTTGGGGAATCCGGGATTCACCCCTCCACTTT
V: TRBV5-1; size: many; D: -; J: TRBJ1-2; CDR3: CASRGQGDGYTF; DNA: TGCGCCAGCAGGGGCCAGGGAGATGGCTACACCTTC
V: TRBV7-9; size: few; D: TRBD1; J: TRBJ2-1; CDR3: CASSLGQGDTQFF; DNA: TGTGCCAGCAGCTTGGGACAGGGGGACACGCAGTTCTTC
V: TRBV20-1; size: -; D: -; J: TRBJ2-1; CDR3: CSASALWDRSYNEQFF; DNA: TGCAGTGCTTCGGCCTTATGGGACCGCTCCTACAATGAGCAGTTCTTC
V: TRBV20-1; size: many; D: TRBD2; J: TRBJ2-2; CDR3: CSARGLAHTGELFF; DNA: TGCAGTGCTAGGGGACTAGCGCATACCGGGGAGCTGTTTTTT
V: TRBV20-1; size: many; D: TRBD2; J: TRBJ2-2; CDR3: CSAFGTSRNTGELFF; DNA: TGCAGTGCTTTTGGGACTAGCAGGAACACCGGGGAGCTGTTTTTT
V: TRBV7-2; size: many; D: -; J: TRBJ2-7; CDR3: CASSFYVGGTYEQYF; DNA: TGTGCCAGCAGCTTTTACGTGGGGGGTACCTACGAGCAGTACTTC
V: TRBV25-1; size: few; D: -; J: TRBJ1-1; CDR3: CASSVGAGDTEAFF; DNA: TGTGCCAGCAGTGTAGGGGCCGGAGACACTGAAGCTTTCTTT
V: TRBV30; size: few; D: -; J: TRBJ2-5; CDR3: CAWRYDRVGTQYF; DNA: TGTGCCTGGAGATATGACCGGGTTGGGACCCAGTACTTC
V: TRBV20-1; size: -; D: -; J: TRBJ1-4; CDR3: CSARVTGYNEKLFF; DNA: TGCAGTGCTAGGGTAACAGGGTATAATGAAAAACTGTTTTTT
V: TRBV6-2/TRBV6-3; size: few; D: TRBD2; J: TRBJ2-2; CDR3: CASSYSWTRGAANTGELFF; DNA: TGTGCCAGCAGTTACTCGTGGACTAGGGGCGCCGCGAACACCGGGGAGCTGTTTTTT
V: TRBV18; size: few; D: -; J: TRBJ2-7; CDR3: CASSPGTPSPYEQYF; DNA: TGTGCCAGCTCACCAGGTACTCCATCCCCCTACGAGCAGTACTTC
V: TRBV7-3; size: -; D: TRBD2; J: TRBJ2-3; CDR3: CASSSYGTSYDTQYF; DNA: TGTGCCAGCAGCTCATATGGGACTAGCTATGATACGCAGTATTTT
V: TRBV10-3; size: many; D: -; J: TRBJ2-7; CDR3: CAISESAGSYEQYF; DNA: TGTGCCATCAGTGAGTCGGCAGGGTCCTACGAGCAGTACTTC
V: TRBV20-1; size: -; D: -; J: TRBJ2-3; CDR3: CAPRSSTDTQYF; DNA: TGCGCCCCCCGCAGTAGCACAGATACGCAGTATTTT
V: TRBV7-9; size: many; D: -; J: TRBJ1-6; CDR3: CASSLEQYNSPLHF; DNA: TGTGCCAGCAGCTTAGAACAGTATAATTCACCCCTCCACTTT
V: TRBV6-1; size: many; D: TRBD1; J: TRBJ2-2; CDR3: CASRTGQVGNTGELFF; DNA: TGTGCCAGCAGAACCGGACAGGTTGGGAACACCGGGGAGCTGTTTTTT
V: TRBV20-1; size: many; D: -; J: TRBJ2-1; CDR3: CSASPGGAYNEQFF; DNA: TGCAGTGCTTCCCCGGGGGGCGCCTACAATGAGCAGTTCTTC
V: TRBV10-2; size: -; D: -; J: TRBJ1-1; CDR3: CASSPIRGEDTEAFF; DNA: TGCGCCAGCAGTCCTATCAGGGGAGAAGACACTGAAGCTTTCTTT
V: TRBV7-6; size: -; D: TRBD2; J: TRBJ2-3; CDR3: CASSLGLAGDLGTQYF; DNA: TGTGCCAGCAGCTTAGGACTAGCGGGAGACCTTGGAACGCAGTATTTT
V: TRBV12-3/TRBV12-4; size: few; D: TRBD1; J: TRBJ2-2; CDR3: CASSSAGTGIGELFF; DNA: TGTGCCAGCAGTTCCGCCGGGACAGGTATCGGGGAGCTGTTTTTT
V: TRBV6-1; size: many; D: -; J: TRBJ1-1; CDR3: CASSEGWGNTEAFF; DNA: TGTGCCAGCAGTGAAGGGTGGGGGAACACTGAAGCTTTCTTT
V: TRBV12-3/TRBV12-4; size: few; D: -; J: TRBJ2-7; CDR3: CASSQGPDYEQYF; DNA: TGTGCCAGCAGTCAAGGGCCCGACTACGAGCAGTACTTC
V: TRBV6-2/TRBV6-3; size: few; D: TRBD2; J: TRBJ2-1; CDR3: CASSYTRSHKAGGRSPNEQFF; DNA: TGTGCCAGCAGTTACACCCGGTCCCACAAAGCGGGAGGTCGATCACCCAATGAGCAGTTCTTC
V: TRBV5-1; size: many; D: TRBD1; J: TRBJ2-1; CDR3: CASSLFAGTAFDNEQFF; DNA: TGCGCCAGCAGCTTGTTTGCCGGGACAGCCTTTGACAATGAGCAGTTCTTC
V: TRBV5-1; size: many; D: -; J: TRBJ2-2; CDR3: CASSLQPTGELFF; DNA: TGCGCCAGCAGCTTGCAGCCCACCGGGGAGCTGTTTTTT
V: TRBV29-1; size: few; D: -; J: TRBJ1-2; CDR3: CSVEENPGNYGYTF; DNA: TGCAGCGTTGAAGAGAACCCAGGGAACTATGGCTACACCTTC
V: TRBV20-1; size: many; D: -; J: TRBJ2-1; CDR3: CSARGGWNYNEQFF; DNA: TGCAGTGCTAGAGGAGGGTGGAATTACAATGAGCAGTTCTTC
V: TRBV12-5; size: many; D: TRBD1; J: TRBJ2-7; CDR3: CASGLALFDRDRASYEQYF; DNA: TGTGCTAGTGGTTTGGCCCTTTTCGACCGGGACAGGGCCTCCTACGAGCAGTACTTC